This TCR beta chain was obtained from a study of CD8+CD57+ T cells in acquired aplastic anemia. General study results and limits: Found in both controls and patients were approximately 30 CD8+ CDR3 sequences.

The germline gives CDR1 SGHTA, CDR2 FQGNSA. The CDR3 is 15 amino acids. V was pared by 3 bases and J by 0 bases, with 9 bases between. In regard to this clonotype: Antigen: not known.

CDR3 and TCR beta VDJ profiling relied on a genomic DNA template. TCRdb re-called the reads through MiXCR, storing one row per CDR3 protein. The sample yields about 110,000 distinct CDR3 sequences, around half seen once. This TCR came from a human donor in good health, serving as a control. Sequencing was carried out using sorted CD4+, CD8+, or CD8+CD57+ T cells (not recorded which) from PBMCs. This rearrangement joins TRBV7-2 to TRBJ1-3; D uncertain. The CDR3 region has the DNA TGTGCCAGCAGCTTCCGGGCCAACTCTGGAAACACCATATATTTT. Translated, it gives CASSFRANSGNTIYF.